This T cell receptor (beta chain) stems from a study of blood T cell repertoires in COVID-19. Study overall: Collection of acute and convalescent COVID-19 samples took place in the United States, Italy and Spain. Nucleic acid was either cDNA or gDNA, and it came from T cells, B-cell-depleted T cells, or PBMCs.

In the study's own analysis: The assay estimated nucleated cells by amplifying reference gene primers. Profiling relied on immunoSEQ multiplex PCR, and the TCRdb table lists in-frame clones only, not all of them. The DNA was the basis for D and trimming; V, J and clone size are from that table. Among a few hundred thousand clones listed, 70% to 90% were seen once. It was during active infection that Seattle patients were enrolled and then longitudinally followed. The CDR3 covers 15 residues. Germline V gene data show CDR1 as KGHSH and CDR2 as LQKENI. Trimming took 2 bases from V and 9 from J; bases not matched to a gene: 9.

The TCR originated in a woman in her 30s with COVID-19, enrolled during active disease. The V and J genes are TRBV18 and TRBJ1-2, with TRBD1 matching over 10 bases. Specimen: peripheral blood. The DNA for the CDR3 is TGTGCCAGCTCACCATTGGACCGGGACAGGGGTAGCTACACCTTC. This codes for CASSPLDRDRGSYTF.